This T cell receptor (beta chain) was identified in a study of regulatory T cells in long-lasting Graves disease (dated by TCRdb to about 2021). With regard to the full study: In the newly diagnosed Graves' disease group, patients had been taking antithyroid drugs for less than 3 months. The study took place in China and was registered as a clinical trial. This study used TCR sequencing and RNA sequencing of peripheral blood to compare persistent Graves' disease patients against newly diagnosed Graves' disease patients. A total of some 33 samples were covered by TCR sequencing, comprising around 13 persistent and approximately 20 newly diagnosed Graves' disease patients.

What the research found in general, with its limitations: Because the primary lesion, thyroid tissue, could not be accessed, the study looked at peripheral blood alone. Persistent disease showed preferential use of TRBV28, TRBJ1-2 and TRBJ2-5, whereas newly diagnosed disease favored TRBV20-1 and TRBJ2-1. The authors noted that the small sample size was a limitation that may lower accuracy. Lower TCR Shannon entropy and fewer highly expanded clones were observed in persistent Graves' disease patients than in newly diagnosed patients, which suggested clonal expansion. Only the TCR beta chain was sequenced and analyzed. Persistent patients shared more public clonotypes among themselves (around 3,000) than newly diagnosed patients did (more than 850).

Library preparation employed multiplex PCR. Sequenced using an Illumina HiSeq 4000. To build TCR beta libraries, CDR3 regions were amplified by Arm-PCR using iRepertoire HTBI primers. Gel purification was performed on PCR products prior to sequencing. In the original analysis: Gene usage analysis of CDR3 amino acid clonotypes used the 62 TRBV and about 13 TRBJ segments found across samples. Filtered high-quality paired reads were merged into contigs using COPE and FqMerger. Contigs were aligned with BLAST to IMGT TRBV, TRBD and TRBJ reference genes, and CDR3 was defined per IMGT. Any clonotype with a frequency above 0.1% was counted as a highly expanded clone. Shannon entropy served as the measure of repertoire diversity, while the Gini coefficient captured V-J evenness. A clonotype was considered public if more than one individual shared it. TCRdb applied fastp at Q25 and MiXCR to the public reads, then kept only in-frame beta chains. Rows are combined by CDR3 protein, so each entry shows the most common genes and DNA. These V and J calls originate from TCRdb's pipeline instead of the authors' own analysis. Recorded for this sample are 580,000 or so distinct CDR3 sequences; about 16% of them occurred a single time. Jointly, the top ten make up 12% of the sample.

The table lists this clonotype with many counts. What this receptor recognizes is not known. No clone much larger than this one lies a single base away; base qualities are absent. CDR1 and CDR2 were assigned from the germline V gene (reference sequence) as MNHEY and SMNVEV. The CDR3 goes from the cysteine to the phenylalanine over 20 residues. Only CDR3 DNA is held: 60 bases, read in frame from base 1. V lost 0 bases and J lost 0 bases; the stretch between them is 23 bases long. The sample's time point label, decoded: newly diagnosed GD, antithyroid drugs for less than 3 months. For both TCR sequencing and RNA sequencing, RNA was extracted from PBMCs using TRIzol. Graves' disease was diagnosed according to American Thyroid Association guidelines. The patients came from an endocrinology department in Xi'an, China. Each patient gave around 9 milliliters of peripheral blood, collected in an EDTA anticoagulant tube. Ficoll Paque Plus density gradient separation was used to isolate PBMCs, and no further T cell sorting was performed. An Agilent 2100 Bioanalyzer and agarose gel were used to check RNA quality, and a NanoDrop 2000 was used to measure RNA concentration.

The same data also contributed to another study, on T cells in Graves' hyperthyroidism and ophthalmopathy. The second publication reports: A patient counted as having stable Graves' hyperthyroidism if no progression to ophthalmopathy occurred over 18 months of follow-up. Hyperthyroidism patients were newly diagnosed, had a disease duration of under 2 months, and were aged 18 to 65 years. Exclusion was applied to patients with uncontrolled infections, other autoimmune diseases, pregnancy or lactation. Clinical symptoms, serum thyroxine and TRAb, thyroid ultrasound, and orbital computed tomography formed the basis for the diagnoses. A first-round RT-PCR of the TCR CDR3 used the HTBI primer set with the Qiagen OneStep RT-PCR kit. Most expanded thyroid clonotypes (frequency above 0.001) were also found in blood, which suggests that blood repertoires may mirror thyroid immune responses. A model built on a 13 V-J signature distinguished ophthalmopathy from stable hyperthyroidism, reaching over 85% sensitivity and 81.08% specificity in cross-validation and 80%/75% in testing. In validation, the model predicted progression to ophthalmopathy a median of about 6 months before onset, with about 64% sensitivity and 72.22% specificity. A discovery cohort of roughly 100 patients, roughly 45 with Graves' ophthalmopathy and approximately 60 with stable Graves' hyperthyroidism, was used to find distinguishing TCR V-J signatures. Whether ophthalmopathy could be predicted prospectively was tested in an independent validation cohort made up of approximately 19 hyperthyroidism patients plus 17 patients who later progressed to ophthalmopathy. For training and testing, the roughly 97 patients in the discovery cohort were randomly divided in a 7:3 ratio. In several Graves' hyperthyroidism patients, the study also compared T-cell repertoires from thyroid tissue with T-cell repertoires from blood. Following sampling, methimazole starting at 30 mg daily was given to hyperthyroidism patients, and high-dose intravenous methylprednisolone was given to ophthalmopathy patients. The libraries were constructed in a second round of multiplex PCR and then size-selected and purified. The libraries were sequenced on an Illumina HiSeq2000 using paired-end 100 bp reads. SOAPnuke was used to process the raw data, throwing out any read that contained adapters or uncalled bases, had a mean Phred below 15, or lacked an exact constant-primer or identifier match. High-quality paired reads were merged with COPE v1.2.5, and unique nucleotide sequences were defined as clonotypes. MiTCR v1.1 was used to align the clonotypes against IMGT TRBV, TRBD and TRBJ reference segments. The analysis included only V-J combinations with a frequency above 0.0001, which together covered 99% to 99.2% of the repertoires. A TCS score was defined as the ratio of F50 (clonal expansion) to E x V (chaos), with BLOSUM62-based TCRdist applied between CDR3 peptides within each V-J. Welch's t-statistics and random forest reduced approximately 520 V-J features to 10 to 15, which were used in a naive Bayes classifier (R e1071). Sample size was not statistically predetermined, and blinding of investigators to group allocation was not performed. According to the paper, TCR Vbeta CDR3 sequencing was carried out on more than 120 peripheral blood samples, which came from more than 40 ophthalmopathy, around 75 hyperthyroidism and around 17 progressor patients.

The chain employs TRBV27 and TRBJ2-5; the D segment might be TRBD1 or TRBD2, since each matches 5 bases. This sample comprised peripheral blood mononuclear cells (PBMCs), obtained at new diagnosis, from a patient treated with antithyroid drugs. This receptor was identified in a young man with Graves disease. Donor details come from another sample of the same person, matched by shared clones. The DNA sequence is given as TGTGCCAGCAGTTTATCGTTTTTGGCGTTGCAGGGACCTTACCAAGAGACCCAGTACTTC. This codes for CASSLSFLALQGPYQETQYF.